This T cell receptor beta chain originates from a study of blood T cell repertoires in COVID-19. To note about this clone: The junction and the germline gene differ at one end; a read error may be behind it.

Germline V gene sequence: CDR1 SSHAT, CDR2 FNYEAQ (reference sequence). This CDR3 spans 14 amino acids. In the original analysis: From reference gene primer amplification, estimates of nucleated cell counts were derived. Profiled with immunoSEQ multiplex PCR; TCRdb holds only in-frame clones, not every one. V, J and clone size derive from that table, while D and trimming were established from the DNA sequence. The sample lists about 130,000 clones; approximately 90% were seen once. This chain links TRBV7-7 with TRBJ2-1, with 7 bases that match TRBD1. Sequencing was done on a sample of peripheral blood. This TCR was sampled from a man aged 60 to 69 with COVID-19, enrolled during active disease. This CDR3 is CASSPTSGGFEQFF. The CDR3 DNA is TGTGCTAGCAGCCCAACTTCAGGGGGATTTGAGCAGTTCTTC.